A single sample is the source of the 27 T cell receptor beta chains below, sequenced in a study of post-analysis software for immune sequencing data. Unique molecular identifiers tagged the TCR beta cDNA libraries. In TCRdb, the PCR reads were re-called with MiXCR into one record per CDR3 protein. The sample gives more than 500,000 distinct CDR3 sequences, roughly 34% of which show up once; about 5.6% is in the top ten. Study results and caveats: Patients had higher frequencies than controls of a few TRBV segments, including TRBV5-6, TRBV5-1 and TRBV20-1.

Their antigens are not known. Sequencing was performed on blood. These TCRs come from a girl aged 2-17 years with multiple sclerosis.

The gene calls are TRBV20-1 and TRBJ2-7; D unresolved. The germline V and J ends were trimmed by 1 base and 1 base, with 11 bases remaining between them. This CDR3 spans 14 amino acids. Germline assignment: CDR1 DFQATT and CDR2 SNEGSKA (reference sequence). The CDR3 DNA is TGCAGTGCTAGAGCCCCCATGTTATCCTACGAGCAGTACTTC. Protein product: CSARAPMLSYEQYF.

The chain combines TRBV6-1 with TRBJ2-1; a possible D gene is TRBD1 (5 bases). CDR3 length equals 16 residues. Germline CDR1 is MNHNS and CDR2 is SASEGT. V lost 0 bases, J lost 5 bases, and 14 bases lay in between. CDR3 residues: CASSEAGAPGHNEQFF. In DNA, the CDR3 is TGTGCCAGCAGTGAAGCAGGGGCGCCGGGCCACAATGAGCAGTTCTTC.

V gene TRBV28 combines with J gene TRBJ2-1; weak D call: TRBD2 (5 bases). From germline, CDR1 is MDHEN and CDR2 SYDVKM. The V end lost 6 bases, the J end lost 6 bases, and 12 bases lay between the germline ends. The CDR3 extends over 13 amino acids. CDR3 in amino acids: CASSTFGVNEQFF. The DNA of the CDR3 is TGTGCCAGCAGCACCTTCGGGGTCAATGAGCAGTTCTTC.

V usage is TRBV12-3 or TRBV12-4 and J usage is TRBJ2-5; 10 bases match TRBD2. V was pared by 3 bases and J by 3 bases, with 7 bases of the junction left unmatched. The CDR3 is made up of 16 amino acids. Here the CDR3 DNA reads TGTGCCAGCAGTTTCGGTCTAGCGGGGGACAAAGAGACCCAGTACTTC. Translating it yields CASSFGLAGDKETQYF.

This clonotype was counted only a few times. J is TRBJ2-1 and V is TRBV6-5; no definite D call. This CDR3 spans 14 amino acids. Germline CDR1 MNHEY, CDR2 SVGAGI. V lost 0 bases to trimming and J lost 7 bases, with 10 bases between them. CDR3 region: CASSYSTPRNEQFF. Here the CDR3 DNA reads TGTGCCAGCAGTTACTCGACTCCTCGTAATGAGCAGTTCTTC.

The CDR3 is CAKMIAGANVLTF. As DNA, the CDR3 is TGTGCCAAAATGATAGCGGGGGCCAACGTCCTGACTTTC. The V gene is TRBV7-9, the J gene TRBJ2-6; D may be TRBD2 (5 bases). The germline V and J ends were trimmed by 10 bases and 4 bases, with 11 bases remaining between them. This CDR3 spans 13 amino acids. The germline CDR1 and CDR2 sequences are SEHNR and FQNEAQ (reference sequence). The variable domain in full, with the rest retrieved from reference TRBV7-9 and TRBJ2-6, is DTGVSQNPRHKITKRGQNVTFRCDPISEHNRLYWYRQTLGQGPEFLTYFQNEAQLEKSRLLSDRFSAERPKGSFSTLEIQRTEQGDSAMYLCAKMIAGANVLTFGAGSRLTVL.

In its sample, this clonotype was seen a few times. The chain has TRBV20-1 and TRBJ2-3, with 8 bases identical to TRBD2. The CDR3 runs to 14 residues. CDR1 is DFQATT and CDR2 is SNEGSKA in the germline V gene (reference sequence). Losses at the gene ends were 3 bases for V and 0 bases for J; bases not matched to a gene: 2. CDR3 sequence reads: CSASSGASTDTQYF. DNA of the CDR3: TGCAGTGCTAGTAGCGGGGCGAGCACAGATACGCAGTATTTT.

This chain connects TRBV5-1 to TRBJ1-2, with D possibly TRBD1 on 6 matching bases. The germline V gene has CDR1 SGHRS and CDR2 YFSETQ. V gave up 5 bases and J gave up 2 bases, with 13 bases separating them. This CDR3 is built from 14 residues. CDR3 residues: CASSQRGENYGYTF. The DNA for the CDR3 is TGCGCCAGCAGTCAGAGGGGGGAGAACTATGGCTACACCTTC.

The chain has TRBV12-3 or TRBV12-4 and TRBJ2-4; 7 bases are a match to TRBD1. Judging by the DNA end, TRBJ2-7 fits better; the J call may be wrong. The CDR3 has 17 amino acids. This CDR3 reads CASSSRQGKAFVYEQYF. The CDR3 region has the DNA TGTGCCAGCAGCTCCAGACAGGGAAAGGCGTTCGTTTACGAGCAGTACTTC.

The chain joins TRBV27 to TRBJ2-7; a possible D gene is TRBD1 (6 bases). Trimming pared 2 bases from V and 0 bases from J, leaving 11 bases between. This CDR3 region has 15 residues. Germline CDR1 MNHEY, CDR2 SMNVEV (reference sequence). CDR3 amino acids: CASSLQGTASYEQYF. CDR3 DNA sequence: TGTGCCAGCAGTTTACAGGGGACGGCCTCCTACGAGCAGTACTTC.

The chain links TRBV2 to TRBJ2-5; no definite D call. CDR3 size: 13 residues. Trimming shortened V by 8 bases and J by 0 bases, and 10 bases separated the two germline ends. Germline CDR1 reads SNHLY; CDR2 reads FYNNEI. CDR3 nucleotides: TGTGCCAGCGGGTCTGAGCACCAAGAGACCCAGTACTTC. Its protein product is CASGSEHQETQYF.

The CDR3 reads CASSRQHGGSSYNEQFF. DNA for the CDR3: TGTGCCAGCAGCCGCCAGCACGGGGGGAGCTCCTACAATGAGCAGTTCTTC. This sequence joins TRBV11-2 and TRBJ2-1; the match to TRBD2 covers 7 bases. Per the germline V gene, CDR1 is SGHAT and CDR2 is FQNNGV. The CDR3 totals 17 residues. The junction had 10 bases not matched to a gene; V was cut back by 5 bases and J by 0 bases.

The genes are TRBV10-3 and TRBJ2-3; D is possibly TRBD1 (5 bases). V shed 2 bases and J shed 4 bases, with 10 bases lying between them. The V gene's germline CDR1 is ENHRY and CDR2 SYGVKD. The CDR3 loop spans 14 amino acids. CDR3 sequence reads: CAISEGRAADTQYF. The CDR3 coding sequence is TGTGCCATCAGTGAGGGCAGGGCGGCAGATACGCAGTATTTT.

V is TRBV12-3 or TRBV12-4 and J is TRBJ2-4, with D hard to call. The CDR3 runs 14 residues. V lost 7 bases to trimming and J lost 2 bases, with 12 bases between them. The CDR3 nucleotides are TGTGCCAGCACCGAGGACGGTCCCAAAAACATTCAGTACTTC. Translating gives CASTEDGPKNIQYF.

J is TRBJ2-5 and V is TRBV7-6, with unresolved D. V lost 4 bases and J 5 bases, leaving 8 bases between the germline ends. The CDR3 contains 12 residues. Looked up from germline, CDR1 is SGHVS and CDR2 is FNYEAQ. As DNA, the CDR3 is TGTGCCAGCAGCTCCTTTTTCGAGACCCAGTACTTC. This encodes CASSSFFETQYF. The variable domain in full, completed from reference TRBV7-6 and TRBJ2-5, reads GAGVSQSPRYKVTKRGQDVALRCDPISGHVSLYWYRQALGQGPEFLTYFNYEAQQDKSGLPNDRFSAERPEGSISTLTIQRTEQRDSAMYRCASSSFFETQYFGPGTRLLVL.

The V gene is TRBV7-6, the J gene TRBJ1-2, with no clear D. Germline loops: CDR1 SGHVS, CDR2 FNYEAQ. This CDR3 is 15 amino acids long. The V and J ends lost 1 base and 7 bases respectively, with 16 bases between them. CDR3 DNA sequence: TGTGCCAGCAGCTTAGGGCCAGAGGACCTGGGTGGCTACACCTTC. Translation: CASSLGPEDLGGYTF.

The chain recombines TRBV20-1 with TRBJ2-3; D ambiguous. V lost 6 bases and J lost 8, with 12 bases in between. CDR1 is DFQATT and CDR2 is SNEGSKA in the germline V gene (reference sequence). This CDR3 has 11 amino acids. The CDR3 here is CSATPDVTQYF. In nucleotides, the CDR3 is TGCAGTGCCACTCCCGACGTTACGCAGTATTTT.

This clonotype was recorded a few times. This rearrangement joins TRBV20-1 to TRBJ1-2; no clear D gene. Trimming removed 0 bases from V and 1 base from J, with 9 bases in between. From germline, CDR1 is DFQATT and CDR2 SNEGSKA (reference sequence). The CDR3 extends over 14 amino acids. The CDR3 spells CSARDPAFNYGYTF. Written as DNA, the CDR3 is TGCAGTGCTAGAGATCCGGCCTTTAACTATGGCTACACCTTC.

This clonotype was counted only a few times. J is TRBJ2-3 and V is TRBV20-1; no definite D call. CDR3 length: 15 residues. With 0 bases removed from V and 0 bases from J, the gap between germline ends came to 10 bases. CDR1 and CDR2 (germline): DFQATT, SNEGSKA (reference sequence). The CDR3 bases are TGCAGTGCTAGAGATCCCTCCTATAGCACAGATACGCAGTATTTT. Translated: CSARDPSYSTDTQYF.

This rearrangement joins TRBV18 to TRBJ2-4; TRBD1 matches 9 bases. The ends lost 4 bases at V and 7 bases at J; junction bases unmatched: 11. Germline CDR1 reads KGHSH; CDR2 reads LQKENI. This CDR3 is 16 amino acids long. The CDR3: CASSLSMDRGKNIQYF. The CDR3 region has the DNA TGTGCCAGCTCACTTTCAATGGACAGGGGAAAGAACATTCAGTACTTC.

This chain connects TRBV20-1 to TRBJ2-5; 7 bases match TRBD2. The ends lost 4 bases at V and 4 bases at J; junction bases unmatched: 3. This CDR3 comprises 12 residues. The germline gives CDR1 DFQATT, CDR2 SNEGSKA (reference sequence). CDR3 nucleotide sequence: TGCAGTGCTAAACTAGCGCGAGAGACCCAGTACTTC. The encoded protein is CSAKLARETQYF.

This clonotype was detected a few times. This CDR3 is CASSYQVPSNTEAFF. CDR3 nucleotides: TGTGCCAGCAGTTACCAGGTCCCTTCGAACACTGAAGCTTTCTTT. The chain is built from TRBV6-5 and TRBJ1-1; D is undetermined. CDR1 is MNHEY and CDR2 is SVGAGI in the germline V gene. The CDR3 is 15 residues long. V dropped 2 bases and J dropped 1 base, with 11 bases sitting between them.

This clonotype was found a few times. This chain connects TRBV7-9 to TRBJ1-2, with 7 bases that match TRBD1. This CDR3 contains 14 residues. Germline trimming cut 5 bases from V and 2 bases from J; bases unmatched to any gene: 5. CDR1 is SEHNR, CDR2 FQNEAQ, per germline (reference sequence). The CDR3 loop reads CASSPSDRNYGYTF. As DNA, the CDR3 is TGTGCCAGCAGCCCCTCGGACAGGAACTATGGCTACACCTTC.

This clonotype occurred a few times. This chain connects TRBV4-1 to TRBJ1-4; D perhaps matches TRBD1 (6 bases). The CDR3 sequence is 15 residues long. V lost 3 bases to trimming and J lost 4 bases, with 12 bases between them. The V gene's germline CDR1 is MGHRA and CDR2 YSYEKL. The CDR3 DNA reads TGCGCCAGCAGCCAGCCAGGGACACTTAATGAAAAACTGTTTTTT. Its translation is CASSQPGTLNEKLFF.

The chain uses TRBV7-8 and TRBJ2-5; 10 bases fit TRBD2. The germline V gene encodes CDR1 SGHVS and CDR2 FQNEAQ. J gave up 5 bases and V 1 base, and 4 bases lay outside the gene matches. This CDR3 region has 15 residues. This chain's CDR3 is CASSLGVGLAETQYF. Written as DNA, the CDR3 is TGTGCCAGCAGCTTAGGTGTGGGACTAGCGGAGACCCAGTACTTC.

The sample holds many counts of this clonotype. V usage is TRBV3-1 and J usage is TRBJ2-6; no clear D. CDR3 size: 14 residues. The V and J ends lost 4 bases and 2 bases respectively, with 6 bases between them. Germline V gene data show CDR1 as LGHDT and CDR2 as YNNKEL (reference sequence). As DNA, the CDR3 is TGTGCCAGCAGCCCTTTCCCTGGGGCCAACGTCCTGACTTTC. This codes for CASSPFPGANVLTF.

This clonotype was recorded a few times. J is TRBJ1-2 and V is TRBV7-9, with 7 bases matching TRBD1. The CDR3 sequence is 13 residues long. From germline, CDR1 is SEHNR and CDR2 FQNEAQ (reference sequence). V gave up 6 bases and J gave up 7 bases; unmatched junction bases: 8. The CDR3 reads CASSSDRAGGYTF. In DNA form, the CDR3 reads TGTGCCAGCAGTTCTGACAGGGCAGGTGGCTACACCTTC.